The entry below describes one TCR beta chain. Its antigen is not known. The data derive from a study of cytomegalovirus exposure and HLA in healthy donors. Study-level findings and limits: The authors enumerated 164 TCR beta chains as linked to cytomegalovirus. Previously analyzed data showed that most TCR beta V segments were productive at a frequency of about 87% or about 30%.

A multiplex PCR was run with 60 Vbeta primers and 13 Jbeta primers. Profiling relied on immunoSEQ multiplex PCR, and the TCRdb table lists in-frame clones only, not all of them. The sample carries some 110,000 clones, just under 70% recorded once. Material: PBMCs. This TCR came from a man younger than 45 in good health and CMV-seropositive.

CDR3 nucleotides: TGTGCCAGCAGCCATGAGCCAGAGACCCAGTACTTC. Its translation is CASSHEPETQYF. The rearrangement links TRBV7-6 to TRBJ2-5; D uncertain. Germline V gene sequence: CDR1 SGHVS, CDR2 FNYEAQ. Deletions cut 5 bases from V and 4 bases from J, with 8 bases between. This CDR3 has 12 amino acids.